This T cell receptor (beta chain) was captured in a study of blood T cell repertoires in COVID-19. Study-level information: The samples span acute and convalescent COVID-19 from the United States, Italy and Spain. The analysed material was cDNA or gDNA that came from T cells, B-cell-depleted T cells, or PBMCs.

Seattle patient enrollment occurred during active infection, with longitudinal follow-up thereafter. The V segment lost 4 bases and the J segment 4 bases; nucleotides outside the gene matches: 9. Germline CDR1 is MNHNS and CDR2 is SASEGT. This CDR3 has 16 residues. Authors' data handling: Cell counts per sample came from amplifying reference gene primers. TCRdb keeps only in-frame clones here, not all; method: immunoSEQ multiplex PCR. V, J and clone size are those of that table, while D and trimming were read from the DNA. The profile shows a few hundred thousand clones, approximately 89% of them singletons.

The sequence came from a woman aged 55-75 years with COVID-19, enrolled during active disease. What was sequenced was peripheral blood. V is TRBV6-1 and J is TRBJ2-3, with 9 bases aligning to TRBD2. In DNA form, the CDR3 reads TGTGCCAGCAGTGGTGGGACTAGCAACGATCCAGATACGCAGTATTTT. Protein product: CASSGGTSNDPDTQYF.